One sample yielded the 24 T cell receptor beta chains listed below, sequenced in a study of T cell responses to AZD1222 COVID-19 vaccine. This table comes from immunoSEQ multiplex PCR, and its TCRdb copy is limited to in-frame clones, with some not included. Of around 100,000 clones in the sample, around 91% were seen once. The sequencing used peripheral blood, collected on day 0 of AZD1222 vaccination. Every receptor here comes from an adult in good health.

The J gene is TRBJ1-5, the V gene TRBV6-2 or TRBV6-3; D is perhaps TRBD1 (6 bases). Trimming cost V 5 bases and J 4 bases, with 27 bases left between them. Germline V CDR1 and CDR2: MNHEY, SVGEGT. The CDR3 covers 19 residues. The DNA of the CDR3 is TGTGCCAGCAGTCAACTAAGGAATAGATACAGGGTCGGAAATCAGCCCCAGCATTTT. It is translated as CASSQLRNRYRVGNQPQHF.

CDR3 region: CSLGVGDYNEQFF. DNA for the CDR3: TGCAGCCTTGGGGTGGGGGACTACAATGAGCAGTTCTTC. The chain links TRBV29-1 to TRBJ2-1; D is tentatively TRBD1 or TRBD2 (5 bases each). Deletions cut 8 bases from V and 3 bases from J, with 14 bases between. Germline-derived CDR1 and CDR2 are SQVTM and ANQGSEA. CDR3 size: 13 residues.

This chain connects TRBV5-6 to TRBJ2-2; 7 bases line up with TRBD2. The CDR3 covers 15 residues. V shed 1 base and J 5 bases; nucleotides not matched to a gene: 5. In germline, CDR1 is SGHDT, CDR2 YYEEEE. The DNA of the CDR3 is TGTGCCAGCAGCTTGCCGGGGGGACGGACCGGGGAGCTGTTTTTT. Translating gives CASSLPGGRTGELFF. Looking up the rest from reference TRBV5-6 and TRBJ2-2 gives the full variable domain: DAGVTQSPTHLIKTRGQQVTLRCSPKSGHDTVSWYQQALGQGPQFIFQYYEEEERQRGNFPDRFSGHQFPNYSSELNVNALLLGDSALYLCASSLPGGRTGELFFGEGSRLTVL.

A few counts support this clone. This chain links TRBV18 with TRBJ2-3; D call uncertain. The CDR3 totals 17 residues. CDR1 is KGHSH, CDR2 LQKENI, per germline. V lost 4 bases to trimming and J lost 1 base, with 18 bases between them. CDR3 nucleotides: TGTGCCAGCTCACAACATGGCCTGGTGGTTGGCACAGATACGCAGTATTTT. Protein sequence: CASSQHGLVVGTDTQYF. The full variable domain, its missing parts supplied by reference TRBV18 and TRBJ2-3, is NAGVMQNPRHLVRRRGQEARLRCSPMKGHSHVYWYRQLPEEGLKFMVYLQKENIIDESGMPKERFSAEFPKEGPSILRIQQVVRGDSAAYFCASSQHGLVVGTDTQYFGPGTRLTVL.

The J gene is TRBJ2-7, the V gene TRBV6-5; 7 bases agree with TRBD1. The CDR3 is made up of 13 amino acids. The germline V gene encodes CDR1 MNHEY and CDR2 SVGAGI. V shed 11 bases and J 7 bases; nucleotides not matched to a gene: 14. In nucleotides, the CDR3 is TGTGCCTGTAAGACAGGGCCATCGGGGGAGCAGTACTTC. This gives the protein CACKTGPSGEQYF.

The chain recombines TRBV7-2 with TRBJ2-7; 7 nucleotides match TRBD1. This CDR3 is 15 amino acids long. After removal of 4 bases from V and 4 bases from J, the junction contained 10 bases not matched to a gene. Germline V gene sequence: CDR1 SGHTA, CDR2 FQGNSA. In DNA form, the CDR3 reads TGTGCCAGCAGCTCCCCCTGGACAGGAAAATACGAGCAGTACTTC. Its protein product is CASSSPWTGKYEQYF. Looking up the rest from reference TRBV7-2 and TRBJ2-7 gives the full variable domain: GAGVSQSPSNKVTEKGKDVELRCDPISGHTALYWYRQSLGQGLEFLIYFQGNSAPDKSGLPSDRFSAERTGGSVSTLTIQRTQQEDSAVYLCASSSPWTGKYEQYFGPGTRLTVT.

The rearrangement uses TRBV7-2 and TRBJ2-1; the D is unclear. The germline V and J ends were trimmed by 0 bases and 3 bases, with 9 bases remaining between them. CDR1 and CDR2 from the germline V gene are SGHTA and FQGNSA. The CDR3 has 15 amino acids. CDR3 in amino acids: CASSLAGSYYNEQFF. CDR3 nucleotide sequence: TGTGCCAGCAGCTTAGCGGGCAGTTACTACAATGAGCAGTTCTTC.

The DNA for the CDR3 is TGCAGCTTCCCCTCGGGGGGCACTGAAGCTTTCTTT. Translation: CSFPSGGTEAFF. This chain links TRBV29-1 with TRBJ1-1, with D possibly being TRBD1 (5 bases). Germline V gene sequence: CDR1 SQVTM, CDR2 ANQGSEA. The length of the CDR3 is 12 residues. V was shortened by 8 bases and J by 4 bases, with 14 bases between the two germline ends.

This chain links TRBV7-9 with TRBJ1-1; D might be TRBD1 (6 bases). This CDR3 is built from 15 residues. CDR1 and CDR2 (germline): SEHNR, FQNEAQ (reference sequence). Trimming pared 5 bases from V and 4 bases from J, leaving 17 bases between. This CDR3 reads CASSRTSGEPTEAFF. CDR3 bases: TGTGCCAGCAGCAGAACCTCAGGGGAGCCCACTGAAGCTTTCTTT.

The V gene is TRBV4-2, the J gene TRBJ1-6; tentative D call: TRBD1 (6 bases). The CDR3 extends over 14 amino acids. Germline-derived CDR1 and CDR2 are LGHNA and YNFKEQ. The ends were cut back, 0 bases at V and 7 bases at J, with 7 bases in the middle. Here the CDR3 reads CASSQEQGNSPLHF. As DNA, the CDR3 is TGTGCCAGCAGCCAAGAACAGGGCAATTCACCCCTCCACTTT.

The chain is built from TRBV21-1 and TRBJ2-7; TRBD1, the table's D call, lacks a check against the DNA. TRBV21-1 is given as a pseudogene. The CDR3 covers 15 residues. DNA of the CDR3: TGTGCCAGCAGCTGGAGCCAGGGGGAGTCCTACGAGCAGTACTTC. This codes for CASSWSQGESYEQYF.

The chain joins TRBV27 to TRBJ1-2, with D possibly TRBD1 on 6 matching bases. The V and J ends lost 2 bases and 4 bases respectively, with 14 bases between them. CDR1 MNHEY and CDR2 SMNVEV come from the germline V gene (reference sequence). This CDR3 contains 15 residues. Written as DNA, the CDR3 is TGTGCCAGCAGTTTAAATACGGGACACCTCTATGGCTACACCTTC. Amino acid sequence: CASSLNTGHLYGYTF.

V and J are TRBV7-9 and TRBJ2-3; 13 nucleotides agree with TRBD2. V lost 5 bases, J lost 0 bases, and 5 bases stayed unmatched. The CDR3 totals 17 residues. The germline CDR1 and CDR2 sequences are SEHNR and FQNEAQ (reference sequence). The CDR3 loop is CASSPGLAGFSTDTQYF. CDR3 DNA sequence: TGTGCCAGCAGCCCGGGACTAGCGGGGTTTAGCACAGATACGCAGTATTTT.

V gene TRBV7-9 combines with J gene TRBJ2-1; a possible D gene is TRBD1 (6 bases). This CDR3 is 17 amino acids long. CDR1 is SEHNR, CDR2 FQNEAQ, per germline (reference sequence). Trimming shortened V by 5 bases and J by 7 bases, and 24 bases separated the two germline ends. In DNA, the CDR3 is TGTGCCAGCAGCCCAACAACCCGGACGGCCCAGGGGAATGAGCAGTTCTTC. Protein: CASSPTTRTAQGNEQFF. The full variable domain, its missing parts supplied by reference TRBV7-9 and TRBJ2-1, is DTGVSQNPRHKITKRGQNVTFRCDPISEHNRLYWYRQTLGQGPEFLTYFQNEAQLEKSRLLSDRFSAERPKGSFSTLEIQRTEQGDSAMYLCASSPTTRTAQGNEQFFGPGTRLTVL.

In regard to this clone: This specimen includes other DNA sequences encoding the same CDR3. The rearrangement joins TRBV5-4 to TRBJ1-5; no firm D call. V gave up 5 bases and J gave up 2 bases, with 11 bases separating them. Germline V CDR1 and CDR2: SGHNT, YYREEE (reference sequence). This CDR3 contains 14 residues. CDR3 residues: CASSLAGGNQPQHF. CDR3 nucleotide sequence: TGTGCCAGCAGTCTAGCCGGGGGCAATCAGCCCCAGCATTTT.

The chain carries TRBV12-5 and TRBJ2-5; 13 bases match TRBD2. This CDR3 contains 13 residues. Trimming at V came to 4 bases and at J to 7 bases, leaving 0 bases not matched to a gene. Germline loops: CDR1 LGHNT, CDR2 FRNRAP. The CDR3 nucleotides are TGTGCTAGTGGTTGGACTAGCGGGGGGACCCAGTACTTC. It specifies CASGWTSGGTQYF.

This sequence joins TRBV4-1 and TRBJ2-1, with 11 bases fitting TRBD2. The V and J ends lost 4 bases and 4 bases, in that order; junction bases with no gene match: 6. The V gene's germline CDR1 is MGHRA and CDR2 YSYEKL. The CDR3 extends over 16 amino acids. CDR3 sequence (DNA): TGCGCCAGCAGCCTCAAGGGACTAGCGGATTACAATGAGCAGTTCTTC. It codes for CASSLKGLADYNEQFF.

The CDR3 DNA follows: TGTGCCAGCAGTCAGCTAGCGGGGGCAGGTGCCAGGACCCAGTACTTC. This sequence encodes CASSQLAGAGARTQYF. This chain uses TRBV9 with TRBJ2-5; 10 bases are shared with TRBD2. Trimming at V came to 5 bases and at J to 7 bases, leaving 14 bases not matched to a gene. CDR3 length: 16 residues. The V gene's germline CDR1 is SGDLS and CDR2 YYNGEE.

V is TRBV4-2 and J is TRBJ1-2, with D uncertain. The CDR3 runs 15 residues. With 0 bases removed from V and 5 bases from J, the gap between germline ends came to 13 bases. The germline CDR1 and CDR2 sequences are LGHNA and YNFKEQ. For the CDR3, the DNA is TGTGCCAGCAGCCAAGATAACCAAAAGACATATGGCTACACCTTC. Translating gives CASSQDNQKTYGYTF.

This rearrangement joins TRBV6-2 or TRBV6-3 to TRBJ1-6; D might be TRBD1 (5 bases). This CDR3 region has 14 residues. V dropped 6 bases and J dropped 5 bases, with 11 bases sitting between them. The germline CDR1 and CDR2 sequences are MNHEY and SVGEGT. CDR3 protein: CASSPGTDNSPLHF. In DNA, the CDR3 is TGTGCCAGCAGCCCAGGGACGGATAATTCACCCCTCCACTTT.

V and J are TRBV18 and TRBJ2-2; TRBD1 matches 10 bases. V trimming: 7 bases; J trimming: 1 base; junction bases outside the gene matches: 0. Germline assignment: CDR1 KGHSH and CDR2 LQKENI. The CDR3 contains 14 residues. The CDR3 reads CASWDRGNTGELFF. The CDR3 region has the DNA TGTGCCAGCTGGGACAGGGGGAACACCGGGGAGCTGTTTTTT.

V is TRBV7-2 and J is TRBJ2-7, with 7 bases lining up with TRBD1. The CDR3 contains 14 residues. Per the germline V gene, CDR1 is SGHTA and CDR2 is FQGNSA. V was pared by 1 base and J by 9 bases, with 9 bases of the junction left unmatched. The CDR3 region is CASSLEGQSIMQYF. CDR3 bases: TGTGCCAGCAGCTTAGAGGGACAGTCTATCATGCAGTACTTC.

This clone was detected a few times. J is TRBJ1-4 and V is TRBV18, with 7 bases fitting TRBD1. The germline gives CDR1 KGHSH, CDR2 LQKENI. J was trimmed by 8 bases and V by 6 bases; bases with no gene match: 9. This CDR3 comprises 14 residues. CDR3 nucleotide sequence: TGTGCCAGCTCCTTAGACAGGGTCGGCGAAAAACTGTTTTTT. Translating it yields CASSLDRVGEKLFF. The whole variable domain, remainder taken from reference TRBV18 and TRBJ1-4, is NAGVMQNPRHLVRRRGQEARLRCSPMKGHSHVYWYRQLPEEGLKFMVYLQKENIIDESGMPKERFSAEFPKEGPSILRIQQVVRGDSAAYFCASSLDRVGEKLFFGSGTQLSVL.

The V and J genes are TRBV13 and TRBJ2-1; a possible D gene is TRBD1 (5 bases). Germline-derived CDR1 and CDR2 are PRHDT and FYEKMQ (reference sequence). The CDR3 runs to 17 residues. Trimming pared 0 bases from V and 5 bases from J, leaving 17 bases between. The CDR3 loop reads CASSLGPRVGSDNEQFF. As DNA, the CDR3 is TGTGCCAGCAGCTTAGGACCCAGGGTTGGAAGCGACAATGAGCAGTTCTTC.